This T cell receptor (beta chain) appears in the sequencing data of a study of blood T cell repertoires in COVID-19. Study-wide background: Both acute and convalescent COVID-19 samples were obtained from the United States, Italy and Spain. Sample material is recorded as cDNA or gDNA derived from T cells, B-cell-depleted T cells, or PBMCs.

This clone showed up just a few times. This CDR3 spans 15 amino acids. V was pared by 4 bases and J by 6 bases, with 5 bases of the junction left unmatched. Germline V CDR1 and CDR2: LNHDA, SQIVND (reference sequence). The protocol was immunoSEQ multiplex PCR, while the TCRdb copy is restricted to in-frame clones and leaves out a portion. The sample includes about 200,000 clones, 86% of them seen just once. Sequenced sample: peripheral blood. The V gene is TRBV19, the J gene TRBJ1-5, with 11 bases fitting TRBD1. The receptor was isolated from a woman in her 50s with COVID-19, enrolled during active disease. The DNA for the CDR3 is TGTGCCAGTAGTAGGGGGACAGGGGGTTTTCAGCCCCAGCATTTT. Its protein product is CASSRGTGGFQPQHF.